A selection of T cell receptor beta chains follows, all from one sample in a study of T cell repertoires in cytomegalovirus infection. These TCRs' antigens remain unknown. TCRdb used MiXCR to reprocess the reads, holding one entry per CDR3 protein. This table has under 350,000 distinct CDR3 sequences, roughly a fifth appearing once. The specimen was cultured PBMCs, collected from culture after CMV antigen stimulation. All receptors come from a human donor in good health (CMV status not recorded). Some clones in this sample may be carry-over from other donors' samples. CDR3s include the opening cysteine and the closing phenylalanine or tryptophan. D genes are given only for firm matches. Size tells how often a clone was seen (once, few, many) or the class of an expanded clone, and some rows leave it out.

J: TRBJ1-2
size: -
V: TRBV11-3
length: 18
D: -
DNA: TGTGCCAGCAGCTTAGGGCCATTCGACAGAAAACAGGGCTATGGCTACACCTTC
CDR3: CASSLGPFDRKQGYGYTF

J: TRBJ2-3
size: few
V: TRBV7-6
length: 16
D: TRBD2
DNA: TGTGCCAGCAGCTGGGGACTAGCAGTCATCGCAGATACGCAGTATTTT
CDR3: CASSWGLAVIADTQYF

J: TRBJ2-5
size: many
V: TRBV7-2
length: 13
D: -
DNA: TGTGCCAGCAGCGCCCAGGGGCAAGAGACCCAGTACTTC
CDR3: CASSAQGQETQYF

J: TRBJ2-1
size: many
V: TRBV6-6
length: 14
D: TRBD2
DNA: TGTGCCAGCAGTTACTCCCAACTAGCGAGTGAGCAGTTCTTC
CDR3: CASSYSQLASEQFF

J: TRBJ1-1
size: many
V: TRBV7-9
length: 11
D: -
DNA: TGTGCCAGCAGCTCACAGCTCGAAGCTTTCTTT
CDR3: CASSSQLEAFF

J: TRBJ2-1
size: -
V: TRBV12-3/TRBV12-4
length: 16
D: TRBD1
DNA: TGTGCCAGCAGCTACGGAAAAAGGACAGGGTTTAATGAGCAGTTCTTC
CDR3: CASSYGKRTGFNEQFF

J: TRBJ1-3
size: -
V: TRBV12-3/TRBV12-4
length: 14
D: -
DNA: TGTGCCAGCAGACCAAGTTGGACTGGAAACACCATATATTTT
CDR3: CASRPSWTGNTIYF

J: TRBJ2-5
size: few
V: TRBV7-2
length: 16
D: TRBD1
DNA: TGTGCCAGCAGTTCCCTAAGGGGCGCAGGGGGAGAGACCCAGTACTTC
CDR3: CASSSLRGAGGETQYF

J: TRBJ2-4
size: few
V: TRBV19
length: 16
D: TRBD1
DNA: TGTGCCAGTACTGACTCGACAGGGGGTGATAGAAACATTCAGTACTTC
CDR3: CASTDSTGGDRNIQYF

J: TRBJ2-7
size: few
V: TRBV11-1
length: 16
D: -
DNA: TGTGCCAGCAGCGACCATGTCACGACAGGCAGGTACGAGCAGTACTTC
CDR3: CASSDHVTTGRYEQYF

J: TRBJ2-1
size: many
V: TRBV7-6
length: 11
D: -
DNA: TGTGCCAGCAGCTTGGAAAATGAGCAGTTCTTC
CDR3: CASSLENEQFF

J: TRBJ2-5
size: -
V: TRBV24-1
length: 15
D: TRBD1
DNA: TGTGCCACCAGTGATAAGACAGGGTTTTGGGAGACCCAGTACTTC
CDR3: CATSDKTGFWETQYF

J: TRBJ2-2
size: -
V: TRBV19
length: 16
D: TRBD2
DNA: TGTGCCAGTACCCTACGGGGGGGTACGAACACCGGGGAGCTGTTTTTT
CDR3: CASTLRGGTNTGELFF

J: TRBJ2-2
size: few
V: TRBV11-2
length: 18
D: -
DNA: TGTGCCAGCAGCTTCGCCCCCAGAGGGGGGACGAACACCGGGGAGCTGTTTTTT
CDR3: CASSFAPRGGTNTGELFF

J: TRBJ1-1
size: few
V: TRBV6-2/TRBV6-3
length: 14
D: -
DNA: TGTGCCAGCAGTTACACCCAGATGAACACTGAAGCTTTCTTT
CDR3: CASSYTQMNTEAFF

J: TRBJ2-3
size: once
V: TRBV27
length: 13
D: -
DNA: TGTGCCAGCAGTTCACAGAACACAGATACGCAGTATTTT
CDR3: CASSSQNTDTQYF

J: TRBJ2-2
size: few
V: TRBV5-8
length: 15
D: -
DNA: TGTGCCAGCAGCCGCGGGACCCAGAGGACCGGGGAGCTGTTTTTT
CDR3: CASSRGTQRTGELFF

J: TRBJ1-5
size: -
V: TRBV12-3/TRBV12-4
length: 12
D: -
DNA: TGTGCCAGCGCTCCTCAATCCCAGCCCCAGCATTTT
CDR3: CASAPQSQPQHF

J: TRBJ2-1
size: many
V: TRBV7-2
length: 12
D: -
DNA: TGTGCCAGCAGCTTAGCGACCCTTTCGCAGTTCTTC
CDR3: CASSLATLSQFF

J: TRBJ2-1
size: few
V: TRBV7-9
length: 19
D: TRBD2
DNA: TGTGCCACCAGGCCCCTAGCGGGGACGTTCCTTAGCTCCTACAATGAGCAGTTCTTC
CDR3: CATRPLAGTFLSSYNEQFF

J: TRBJ1-2
size: -
V: TRBV27
length: 14
D: -
DNA: TGTGCCAGCAGTTCGGCCAGGGAGAACTATGGCTACACCTTC
CDR3: CASSSARENYGYTF

J: TRBJ2-1
size: many
V: TRBV5-6
length: 16
D: TRBD2
DNA: TGTGCCAGCAGCTCCAGTCTAGCGGGAGACTGGAATGAGCAGTTCTTC
CDR3: CASSSSLAGDWNEQFF

J: TRBJ2-5
size: few
V: TRBV27
length: 14
D: -
DNA: TGTGCCAGCAGTTTATCGAGGGGGACGGAGACCCAGTACTTC
CDR3: CASSLSRGTETQYF

J: TRBJ2-5
size: few
V: TRBV29-1
length: 12
D: -
DNA: TGCAGCGTTGAAGGACTCAGGGAGACCCAGTACTTC
CDR3: CSVEGLRETQYF

J: TRBJ1-1
size: many
V: TRBV12-3/TRBV12-4
length: 13
D: -
DNA: TGTGCCAGCAGTTTAGGGGGAATTGCTGAAGCTTTCTTT
CDR3: CASSLGGIAEAFF

J: TRBJ2-7
size: -
V: TRBV4-3
length: 18
D: TRBD2
DNA: TGCGCCAGCAGCCACCACGCCCCCTCTAGCGGGAGGCGACACGAGCAGTACTTC
CDR3: CASSHHAPSSGRRHEQYF

J: TRBJ1-2
size: many
V: TRBV12-3/TRBV12-4
length: 13
D: -
DNA: TGTGCCAGCAGTTTCAGCAGGGGAAGTGGCTACACCTTC
CDR3: CASSFSRGSGYTF

J: TRBJ1-1
size: -
V: TRBV11-2
length: 15
D: -
DNA: TGTGCCAGCAGCCCGTTGGGATTCGAAAACACTGAAGCTTTCTTT
CDR3: CASSPLGFENTEAFF

J: TRBJ2-1
size: -
V: TRBV10-3
length: 15
D: -
DNA: TGTGCCATCAGGGGGGACCCCCCAAAGGTCAATGAGCAGTTCTTC
CDR3: CAIRGDPPKVNEQFF

J: TRBJ2-1
size: -
V: TRBV7-9
length: 16
D: TRBD2
DNA: TGTGCCAGCAGCTCAGGAGCGGGAGGTGCGAGGGGTGAGCAGTTCTTC
CDR3: CASSSGAGGARGEQFF

J: TRBJ2-7
size: many
V: TRBV4-1
length: 14
D: -
DNA: TGCGCCAGCAGCACTCAATTCGCGGGCTACGAGCAGTACTTC
CDR3: CASSTQFAGYEQYF

J: TRBJ2-7
size: few
V: TRBV5-6
length: 17
D: -
DNA: TGTGCCAGCAGCTATGGAACCGGGGGACACCTCTCCTACGAGCAGTACTTC
CDR3: CASSYGTGGHLSYEQYF

J: TRBJ1-2
size: -
V: TRBV13
length: 14
D: -
DNA: TGTGCCAGCGCCCCAAGAGGAGAAATTTATGGCTACACCTTC
CDR3: CASAPRGEIYGYTF

J: TRBJ2-5
size: few
V: TRBV6-2/TRBV6-3
length: 13
D: -
DNA: TGTGCCAGCAGTTACCCGCATCAAGAGACCCAGTACTTC
CDR3: CASSYPHQETQYF

J: TRBJ2-2
size: -
V: TRBV7-6
length: 18
D: -
DNA: TGTGCTAGCAGCTTTTTTTTGATGGGGTCAGGGGAGACCGGGGAGCTGTTTTTT
CDR3: CASSFFLMGSGETGELFF

J: TRBJ1-1
size: many
V: TRBV20-1
length: 14
D: TRBD1
DNA: TGCAGTGCTAGGAAGGGGGCTTTAAACACTGAAGCTTTCTTT
CDR3: CSARKGALNTEAFF

J: TRBJ2-1
size: -
V: TRBV7-2
length: 19
D: TRBD2
DNA: TGTGCCAGCAGCTTAGTTTTTGGGGGACTAGCGAACTCCTACAATGAGCAGTTCTTC
CDR3: CASSLVFGGLANSYNEQFF

J: TRBJ1-1
size: few
V: TRBV12-5
length: 13
D: -
DNA: TGTGCTAGTGGTTTGGCAGGGGACACTGAAGCTTTCTTT
CDR3: CASGLAGDTEAFF

J: TRBJ1-5
size: -
V: TRBV3-1
length: 16
D: -
DNA: TGTGCCAGCAGCATGAGAATGGGGAATAGCAATCAGCCCCAGCATTTT
CDR3: CASSMRMGNSNQPQHF

J: TRBJ1-1
size: -
V: TRBV20-1
length: 15
D: TRBD1
DNA: TGCAGTGCTAGCCGAGGGGGCACCTTGAACACTGAAGCTTTCTTT
CDR3: CSASRGGTLNTEAFF

J: TRBJ1-5
size: many
V: TRBV7-2
length: 15
D: -
DNA: TGTGCCAGCAGCTTAGTGGAGGGTGGGGGCCAGCCCCAGCATTTT
CDR3: CASSLVEGGGQPQHF

J: TRBJ2-5
size: -
V: TRBV3-1
length: 13
D: -
DNA: TGTGCCAGCAGCAGGCCCGAGCAAGAGACCCAGTACTTC
CDR3: CASSRPEQETQYF

J: TRBJ2-1
size: -
V: TRBV18
length: 16
D: TRBD1
DNA: TGTGCCAGCTCACCCGATTTGCAGGGGGCTAGGAATGAGCAGTTCTTC
CDR3: CASSPDLQGARNEQFF

J: TRBJ2-1
size: -
V: TRBV24-1
length: 16
D: TRBD2
DNA: TGTGCCACCAGTGATCCGGGGAGTAGCGGGGAGAATGAGCAGTTCTTC
CDR3: CATSDPGSSGENEQFF

J: TRBJ2-1
size: -
V: TRBV15
length: 16
D: -
DNA: TGTGCCACCAAGGAGGGGGCGGGAGAACTCTACAATGAGCAGTTCTTC
CDR3: CATKEGAGELYNEQFF

J: TRBJ2-1
size: few
V: TRBV7-9
length: 15
D: TRBD2
DNA: TGTGCCAGCAGCTGGGGACTAGCGGGAGGGAATGAGCAGTTCTTC
CDR3: CASSWGLAGGNEQFF

J: TRBJ1-4
size: few
V: TRBV28
length: 12
D: -
DNA: TGTGCCAGCAGAAGACAGGCTGAAAAACTGTTTTTT
CDR3: CASRRQAEKLFF